The 29 T cell receptor beta chains in this list originate from one sample, sequenced in a study of T-cell memory formation after mild COVID-19. TCRdb re-called the 5' RACE reads through MiXCR, storing one row per CDR3 protein. The sample contains fewer than 400,000 distinct CDR3 sequences, 16% of which appear only once. The sample taken for sequencing was PBMCs or a T cell subset sorted from them (not recorded which). These receptors came from a young man who had mild COVID-19 (a few samples of this study predate the infection). Cell type and time point are not known.

The V and J genes are TRBV6-5 and TRBJ1-5; D is unresolved. Germline V gene sequence: CDR1 MNHEY, CDR2 SVGAGI. The CDR3 runs 14 residues. V lost 5 bases and J 5 bases, leaving 13 bases between the germline ends. In DNA, the CDR3 is TGTGCCAGCAGTCTAAGAGATGGAGATCAGCCCCAGCATTTT. Its translation is CASSLRDGDQPQHF.

The sample holds one count of this clonotype. This rearrangement joins TRBV25-1 to TRBJ1-2; 8 nucleotides agree with TRBD1. Germline V gene data show CDR1 as MGHDK and CDR2 as SYGVNS. V dropped 4 bases and J dropped 7; count of bases not matched to a gene: 5. This CDR3 is built from 13 residues. The CDR3 bases are TGTGCCAGCAGTGGAGGACAGGGCTCTGGCTACACCTTC. This sequence encodes CASSGGQGSGYTF.

Only a few counts were recorded for this clonotype. The chain has TRBV9 and TRBJ2-5, with 8 bases aligning to TRBD2. Germline CDR1 SGDLS, CDR2 YYNGEE. The CDR3 has 16 amino acids. The J segment lost 5 bases and the V segment lost 3 bases, leaving 12 bases of the junction unmatched. CDR3 in amino acids: CASSASGGSPGETQYF. The CDR3 DNA sequence: TGTGCCAGCAGCGCGAGCGGGGGTAGCCCCGGGGAGACCCAGTACTTC.

The rearrangement links TRBV25-1 to TRBJ2-7; possible D gene TRBD1, 5 bases. CDR3 length: 14 amino acids. Germline V gene data show CDR1 as MGHDK and CDR2 as SYGVNS. The germline V and J ends were trimmed by 2 bases and 1 base, with 9 bases remaining between them. The CDR3 DNA is TGTGCCAGCAGTGAAAGCGACAGATCCTACGAGCAGTACTTC. It specifies CASSESDRSYEQYF.

The chain joins TRBV7-2 to TRBJ2-1, with 9 positions matching TRBD2. This CDR3 region has 16 residues. V shed 6 bases, J shed 12 bases, and the junction held 18 bases outside the gene matches. Germline lookup yields CDR1 SGHTA and CDR2 FQGNSA. CDR3 amino acids: CASRPYYAGGKDGQFF. CDR3 bases: TGTGCCAGCAGGCCCTACTACGCGGGGGGGAAGGACGGGCAGTTCTTC.

The rearrangement uses TRBV5-1 and TRBJ2-5; 9 positions match TRBD1. The CDR3 extends over 15 amino acids. V trimming: 4 bases; J trimming: 5 bases; junction bases outside the gene matches: 9. Germline assignment: CDR1 SGHRS and CDR2 YFSETQ. The CDR3 DNA reads TGCGCCAGCAGCGACAGGGGGACAGAGGGGGAGACCCAGTACTTC. Encoded protein: CASSDRGTEGETQYF.

This clonotype has a count of ten or more. The chain carries TRBV24-1 and TRBJ1-2, with D perhaps matching TRBD1 (6 bases). The CDR3 is made up of 15 amino acids. Trimming took 2 bases from V and 0 from J, leaving 9 bases between them. Germline V gene data show CDR1 as KGHDR and CDR2 as SFDVKD. The CDR3, as DNA: TGTGCCACCAGTGATTCGGACAGACCTAACTATGGCTACACCTTC. Its protein product is CATSDSDRPNYGYTF.

This clonotype was seen only a few times. The chain carries TRBV5-1 and TRBJ2-1, with 7 positions matching TRBD1. Trimming cost V 4 bases and J 4 bases; bases outside gene matches: 5. The CDR3 has 14 amino acids. Germline CDR1 reads SGHRS; CDR2 reads YFSETQ. The chain's CDR3 is CASSETGLYNEQFF. CDR3 nucleotides: TGCGCCAGCAGCGAGACAGGGTTGTACAATGAGCAGTTCTTC.

The genes are TRBV5-1 and TRBJ1-2; tentatively, D is TRBD1 (6 bases). V was trimmed by 0 bases and J by 6 bases, leaving 15 bases between them. CDR3 length: 15 residues. Looked up from germline, CDR1 is SGHRS and CDR2 is YFSETQ. The chain's CDR3 is CASSLARGARDGYTF. As DNA, the CDR3 is TGCGCCAGCAGCTTGGCCCGGGGGGCGCGGGATGGCTACACCTTC.

The chain links TRBV25-1 to TRBJ2-5, with D tentatively TRBD1 (6 bases). CDR3 length equals 15 residues. Trimming shortened V by 1 base and J by 3 bases, and 12 bases separated the two germline ends. Germline CDR1 and CDR2: MGHDK and SYGVNS. The CDR3 sequence is CASSELYPGEETQYF. The CDR3 DNA is TGTGCCAGCAGTGAATTATATCCAGGGGAAGAGACCCAGTACTTC. The variable domain in full, completed from reference TRBV25-1 and TRBJ2-5, reads EADIYQTPRYLVIGTGKKITLECSQTMGHDKMYWYQQDPGMELHLIHYSYGVNSTEKGDLSSESTVSRIRTEHFPLTLESARPSHTSQYLCASSELYPGEETQYFGPGTRLLVL.

CDR3 coding DNA: TGTGCCAGCACCCCCAGGGTGCGGGGGGCAGGGGATACGCAGTATTTT. Protein product: CASTPRVRGAGDTQYF. The chain recombines TRBV12-3 or TRBV12-4 with TRBJ2-3; 8 bases are a match to TRBD2. CDR3 size: 16 residues. With 7 bases clipped from V and 6 bases from J, the junction kept 15 bases outside the gene matches.

This clonotype came up a few times. This chain uses TRBV7-6 with TRBJ2-5, with 9 bases that match TRBD2. With 4 bases clipped from V and 3 bases from J, the junction kept 9 bases outside the gene matches. This CDR3 is built from 16 residues. CDR1 SGHVS and CDR2 FNYEAQ come from the germline V gene. CDR3 coding DNA: TGTGCCAGCAGCTCATTAGCGGGGGCGGGAGAAGAGACCCAGTACTTC. Protein product: CASSSLAGAGEETQYF.

The V gene is TRBV18, the J gene TRBJ2-7; D ambiguous. Germline V gene lookup returns CDR1 KGHSH and CDR2 LQKENI. The CDR3 loop spans 16 amino acids. The germline V and J ends were trimmed by 5 bases and 1 base, with 18 bases remaining between them. The CDR3: CASSTARAMVSYEQYF. Here the CDR3 DNA reads TGTGCCAGCTCAACTGCTAGGGCAATGGTTTCCTACGAGCAGTACTTC.

V gene TRBV24-1 combines with J gene TRBJ2-3; 12 bases are a match to TRBD2. The CDR3 is 18 amino acids. Unmatched junction bases numbered 7, after V lost 2 bases and J lost 2 bases. Germline V gene lookup returns CDR1 KGHDR and CDR2 SFDVKD. CDR3 DNA: TGTGCCACCAGTGATTCATCTGGACTAGCGGGGAACACAGATACGCAGTATTTT. Translation: CATSDSSGLAGNTDTQYF.

The chain has TRBV7-2 and TRBJ1-6; no clear D. The CDR3 totals 14 residues. CDR1 is SGHTA and CDR2 is FQGNSA in the germline V gene. V was cut by 5 bases and J by 10 bases, with 15 bases left in between. CDR3 nucleotides: TGTGCCAGCAGCGCCGCGCGGGGTAGATCACCCCTCCACTTT. Encoded protein: CASSAARGRSPLHF. The whole variable domain, remainder taken from reference TRBV7-2 and TRBJ1-6, is GAGVSQSPSNKVTEKGKDVELRCDPISGHTALYWYRQSLGQGLEFLIYFQGNSAPDKSGLPSDRFSAERTGGSVSTLTIQRTQQEDSAVYLCASSAARGRSPLHFGNGTRLTVT.

V gene TRBV2 combines with J gene TRBJ1-4; D may be TRBD1 (5 bases). The germline CDR1 and CDR2 sequences are SNHLY and FYNNEI. CDR3 size: 15 residues. The ends were cut back, 5 bases at V and 10 bases at J, with 20 bases in the middle. CDR3 in amino acids: CASSQRGQGTGKLFF. In DNA form, the CDR3 reads TGTGCCAGCAGTCAAAGGGGCCAGGGTACAGGAAAACTGTTTTTT.

The sample holds a few counts of this clonotype. The chain couples TRBV5-1 to TRBJ2-7; D gene uncertain. The CDR3 loop spans 15 amino acids. Trimming shortened V by 1 base and J by 0 bases, and 11 bases separated the two germline ends. CDR1 and CDR2 (germline): SGHRS, YFSETQ. The CDR3 DNA reads as TGCGCCAGCAGCTTGAGGGCCGAGTCCTCCTACGAGCAGTACTTC. Translating gives CASSLRAESSYEQYF.

V usage is TRBV6-2 or TRBV6-3 and J usage is TRBJ2-5, with TRBD2 as a possible D gene (5 bases). Trimming removed 6 bases at V and 1 base at J, with 9 bases between. Looked up from germline, CDR1 is MNHEY and CDR2 is SVGEGT. This CDR3 has 13 residues. CDR3 DNA sequence: TGTGCCAGCAGCCTAGCCTTCCAAGAGACCCAGTACTTC. It translates to CASSLAFQETQYF.

V and J are TRBV5-1 and TRBJ1-2; TRBD1 is a possible D gene (5 bases). The CDR3 spans 14 residues. V gave up 0 bases and J gave up 8 bases, with 14 bases separating them. Germline V gene data show CDR1 as SGHRS and CDR2 as YFSETQ. The CDR3 DNA sequence: TGCGCCAGCAGCTTGGGCGCAGGGTTGGGAGGCTACACCTTC. Its translation is CASSLGAGLGGYTF.

This clonotype was counted many times. The genes are TRBV5-1 and TRBJ2-3; D is perhaps TRBD2 (7 bases). V shed 2 bases and J shed 5 bases, with 12 bases lying between them. CDR3 size: 14 residues. Germline assignment: CDR1 SGHRS and CDR2 YFSETQ. CDR3 region: CASSLGGAQDTQYF. The DNA for the CDR3 is TGCGCCAGCAGCTTAGGGGGGGCCCAAGATACGCAGTATTTT.

In this sample, this clonotype turned up a few times. This sequence joins TRBV28 and TRBJ2-5; perhaps TRBD1 as D (6 bases). Germline V gene sequence: CDR1 MDHEN, CDR2 SYDVKM. The V and J ends lost 2 bases and 5 bases respectively, with 12 bases between them. The CDR3 spans 14 residues. The CDR3 nucleotides read TGTGCCAGCAGTTTAGGGCAGGGGATGGAGACCCAGTACTTC. It codes for CASSLGQGMETQYF.

The V gene is TRBV5-5, the J gene TRBJ2-1, with a weak D call TRBD2 (7 bases). V was shortened by 0 bases and J by 0 bases, with 13 bases between the two germline ends. The germline gives CDR1 SGHKS, CDR2 YYEKEE (reference sequence). CDR3 size: 17 residues. In DNA form, the CDR3 reads TGTGCCAGCAGCTTGGATCGGGGGGCCAGCTCCTACAATGAGCAGTTCTTC. This codes for CASSLDRGASSYNEQFF.

J is TRBJ2-5 and V is TRBV7-2; the D call may be TRBD1 or TRBD2 (6 bases each). This CDR3 has 16 amino acids. Deletions cut 5 bases from V and 2 bases from J, with 18 bases between. The V gene's germline CDR1 is SGHTA and CDR2 FQGNSA. CDR3 region: CASSPGGNRPQETQYF. In DNA, the CDR3 is TGTGCCAGCAGCCCCGGGGGCAATCGCCCTCAAGAGACCCAGTACTTC. The full variable domain, completed using reference TRBV7-2 and TRBJ2-5, is GAGVSQSPSNKVTEKGKDVELRCDPISGHTALYWYRQSLGQGLEFLIYFQGNSAPDKSGLPSDRFSAERTGGSVSTLTIQRTQQEDSAVYLCASSPGGNRPQETQYFGPGTRLLVL.

This clonotype was seen repeatedly, ten times or more. V and J are TRBV5-6 and TRBJ2-5; 8 nucleotides match TRBD1. This CDR3 spans 15 amino acids. The J segment lost 1 base and the V segment lost 5 bases, leaving 7 bases of the junction unmatched. The germline V gene has CDR1 SGHDT and CDR2 YYEEEE. The CDR3 spells CASRAGTGFQETQYF. DNA for the CDR3: TGTGCCAGCAGGGCCGGGACAGGATTCCAAGAGACCCAGTACTTC.

V is TRBV28 and J is TRBJ1-4; TRBD1 might be the D (6 bases). Germline CDR1 reads MDHEN; CDR2 reads SYDVKM. The CDR3 spans 13 residues. CDR3 amino acids: CVTTGGAREKLFF. CDR3 nucleotides: TGTGTCACCACTGGGGGGGCCCGAGAAAAACTGTTTTTT.

The chain combines TRBV7-8 with TRBJ2-1; D is perhaps TRBD2 (6 bases). With 2 bases removed from V and 5 bases from J, the gap between germline ends came to 13 bases. CDR1 and CDR2 from the germline V gene are SGHVS and FQNEAQ. The CDR3 sequence is 15 residues long. This chain's CDR3 is CASSLIPGVNNEQFF. The CDR3 nucleotides are TGTGCCAGCAGCTTAATCCCGGGGGTGAACAATGAGCAGTTCTTC.

This clonotype was detected many times. This chain joins TRBV7-2 and TRBJ2-1; D remains ambiguous. V dropped 1 base and J dropped 9 bases, with 4 bases sitting between them. The germline V gene has CDR1 SGHTA and CDR2 FQGNSA. The CDR3 covers 11 residues. This CDR3 is CASSLGAEQFF. The CDR3 DNA sequence: TGTGCCAGCAGCTTAGGTGCTGAGCAGTTCTTC.

V is TRBV20-1 and J is TRBJ1-1; possible D gene TRBD1, 5 bases. CDR1 and CDR2 (germline): DFQATT, SNEGSKA (reference sequence). The V end was cut by 0 bases, the J end by 4 bases, with 18 bases between. There are 16 residues in the CDR3. In nucleotides, the CDR3 is TGCAGTGCTAGAGACCCCAGGGCAGGGCGGAGCACTGAAGCTTTCTTT. Translated, it gives CSARDPRAGRSTEAFF.

This clonotype was found many times. The V call is TRBV18, the J call TRBJ1-5; D ambiguous. Germline V gene lookup returns CDR1 KGHSH and CDR2 LQKENI. The CDR3 spans 13 residues. Trimming stripped 2 bases from V and 7 bases from J, with 9 bases between. This CDR3 is CASSPRTGQPQHF. In DNA, the CDR3 is TGTGCCAGCTCACCAAGGACGGGACAGCCCCAGCATTTT.